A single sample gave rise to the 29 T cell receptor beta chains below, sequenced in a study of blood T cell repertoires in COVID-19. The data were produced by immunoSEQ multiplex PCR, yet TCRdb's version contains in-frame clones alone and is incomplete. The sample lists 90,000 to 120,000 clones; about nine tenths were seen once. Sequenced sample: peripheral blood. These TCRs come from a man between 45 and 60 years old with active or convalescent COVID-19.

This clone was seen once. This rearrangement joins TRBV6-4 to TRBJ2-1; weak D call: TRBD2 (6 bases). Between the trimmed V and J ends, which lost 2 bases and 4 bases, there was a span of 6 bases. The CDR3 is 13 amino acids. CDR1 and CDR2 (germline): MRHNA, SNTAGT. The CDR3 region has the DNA TGTGCCAGCAGTGACCGGGAGTACAATGAGCAGTTCTTC. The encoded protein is CASSDREYNEQFF.

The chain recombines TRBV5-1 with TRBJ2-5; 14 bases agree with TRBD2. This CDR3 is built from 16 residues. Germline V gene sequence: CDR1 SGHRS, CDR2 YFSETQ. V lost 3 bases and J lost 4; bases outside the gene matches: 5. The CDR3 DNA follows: TGCGCCAGCAGCTGGGGACTAGCGGGAGTGGCAGAGACCCAGTACTTC. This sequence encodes CASSWGLAGVAETQYF.

The CDR3 here is CASSLGGGSGSEQYF. For the CDR3, the DNA is TGTGCCAGCAGCTTGGGAGGCGGGAGTGGAAGCGAGCAGTACTTC. The gene calls are TRBV11-3 and TRBJ2-7; TRBD2 matches 7 bases. Germline V lookup: CDR1 SGHNT, CDR2 YENEEA. J gave up 6 bases and V 3 bases, and 11 bases lay outside the gene matches. The CDR3 loop spans 15 amino acids.

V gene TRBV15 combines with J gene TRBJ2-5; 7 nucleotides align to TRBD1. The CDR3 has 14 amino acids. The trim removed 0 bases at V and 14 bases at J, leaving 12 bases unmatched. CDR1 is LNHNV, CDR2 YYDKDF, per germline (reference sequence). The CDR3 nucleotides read TGTGCCACCAGCAGAGATTTGGGGCAGGGGGTCCCCTACTTC. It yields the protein CATSRDLGQGVPYF.

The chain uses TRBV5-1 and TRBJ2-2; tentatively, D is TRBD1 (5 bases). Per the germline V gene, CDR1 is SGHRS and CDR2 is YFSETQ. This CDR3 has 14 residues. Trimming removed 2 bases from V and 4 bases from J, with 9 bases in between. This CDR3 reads CASSLTGVTGELFF. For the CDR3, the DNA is TGCGCCAGCAGCTTAACAGGCGTCACCGGGGAGCTGTTTTTT.

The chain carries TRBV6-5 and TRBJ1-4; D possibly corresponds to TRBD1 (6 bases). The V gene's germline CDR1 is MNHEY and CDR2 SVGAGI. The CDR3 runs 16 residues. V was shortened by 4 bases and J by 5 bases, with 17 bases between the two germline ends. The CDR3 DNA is TGTGCCAGCAGTTCCCCTGCGACAGGCTCGAATGAAAAACTGTTTTTT. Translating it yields CASSSPATGSNEKLFF.

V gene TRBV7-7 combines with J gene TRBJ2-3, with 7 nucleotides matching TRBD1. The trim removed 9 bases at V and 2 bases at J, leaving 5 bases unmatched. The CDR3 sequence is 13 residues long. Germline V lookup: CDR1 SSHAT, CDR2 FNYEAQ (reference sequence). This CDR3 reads CASQGEFTDTQYF. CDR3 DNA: TGTGCCAGTCAGGGGGAGTTCACAGATACGCAGTATTTT.

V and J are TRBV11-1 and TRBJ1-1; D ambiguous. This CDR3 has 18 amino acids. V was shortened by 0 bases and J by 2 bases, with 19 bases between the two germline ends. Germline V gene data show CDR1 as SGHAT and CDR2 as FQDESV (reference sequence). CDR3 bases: TGTGCCAGCAGCTTAGCGTACGCCAATCAGAACCTTAACACTGAAGCTTTCTTT. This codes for CASSLAYANQNLNTEAFF.

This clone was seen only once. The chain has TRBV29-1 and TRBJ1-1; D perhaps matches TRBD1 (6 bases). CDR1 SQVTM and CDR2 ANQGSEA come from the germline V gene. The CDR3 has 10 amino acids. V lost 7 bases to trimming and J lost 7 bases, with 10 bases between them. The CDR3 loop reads CSAGAFEAFF. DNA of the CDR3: TGCAGCGCGGGGGCATTTGAAGCTTTCTTT.

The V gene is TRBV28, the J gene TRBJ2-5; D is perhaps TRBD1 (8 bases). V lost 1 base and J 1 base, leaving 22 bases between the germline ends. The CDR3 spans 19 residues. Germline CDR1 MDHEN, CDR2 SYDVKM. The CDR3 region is CASSLSSTGGGGLQETQYF. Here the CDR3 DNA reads TGTGCCAGCAGTTTATCATCAACAGGGGGAGGGGGTCTCCAAGAGACCCAGTACTTC.

CDR3 protein: CATSDFGTYNEQFF. CDR3 sequence (DNA): TGTGCCACCAGTGATTTCGGGACTTACAATGAGCAGTTCTTC. The chain carries TRBV24-1 and TRBJ2-1, with D possibly TRBD2 on 6 matching bases. CDR3 length: 14 amino acids. V was trimmed by 1 base and J by 4 bases, leaving 7 bases between them. Germline CDR1 and CDR2: KGHDR and SFDVKD.

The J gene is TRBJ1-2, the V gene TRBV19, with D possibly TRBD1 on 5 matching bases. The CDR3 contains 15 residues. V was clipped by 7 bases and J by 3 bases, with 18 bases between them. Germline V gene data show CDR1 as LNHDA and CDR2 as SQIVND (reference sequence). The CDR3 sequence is CASNEVGTGDYGYTF. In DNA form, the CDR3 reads TGTGCCAGTAATGAGGTCGGGACGGGGGACTATGGCTACACCTTC.

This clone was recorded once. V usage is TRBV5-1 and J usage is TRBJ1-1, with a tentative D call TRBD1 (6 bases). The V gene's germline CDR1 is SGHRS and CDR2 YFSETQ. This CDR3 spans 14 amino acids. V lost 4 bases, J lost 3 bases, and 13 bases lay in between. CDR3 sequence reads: CASSTDSEYTEAFF. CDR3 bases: TGCGCCAGCAGCACGGACAGTGAATACACTGAAGCTTTCTTT.

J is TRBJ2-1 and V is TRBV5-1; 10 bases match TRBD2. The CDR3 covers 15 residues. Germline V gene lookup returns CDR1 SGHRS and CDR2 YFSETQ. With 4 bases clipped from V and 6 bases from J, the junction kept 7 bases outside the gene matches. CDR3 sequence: CASSLLAGKLNEQFF. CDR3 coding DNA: TGCGCCAGCAGCCTACTAGCGGGAAAGCTCAATGAGCAGTTCTTC.

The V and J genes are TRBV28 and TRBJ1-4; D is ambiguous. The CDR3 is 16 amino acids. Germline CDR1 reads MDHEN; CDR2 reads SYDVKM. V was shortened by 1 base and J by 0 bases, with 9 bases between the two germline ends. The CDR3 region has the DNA TGTGCCAGCAGTTTATACTCGAGGGCAACTAATGAAAAACTGTTTTTT. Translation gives CASSLYSRATNEKLFF.

CDR3 in amino acids: CAWSVHQSEPQHF. DNA for the CDR3: TGTGCCTGGAGTGTACATCAAAGTGAGCCCCAGCATTTT. The chain recombines TRBV30 with TRBJ1-5; no clear D gene. Germline CDR1 is GTSNPN and CDR2 is SVGIG (reference sequence). This CDR3 is 13 amino acids long. The ends were cut back, 0 bases at V and 8 bases at J, with 11 bases in the middle.

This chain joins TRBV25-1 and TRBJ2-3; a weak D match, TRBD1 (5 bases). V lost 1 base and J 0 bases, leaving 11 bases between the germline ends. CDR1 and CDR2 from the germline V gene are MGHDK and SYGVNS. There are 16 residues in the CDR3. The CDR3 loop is CASSESQGPSTDTQYF. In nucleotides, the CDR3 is TGTGCCAGCAGTGAATCTCAGGGCCCGAGCACAGATACGCAGTATTTT.

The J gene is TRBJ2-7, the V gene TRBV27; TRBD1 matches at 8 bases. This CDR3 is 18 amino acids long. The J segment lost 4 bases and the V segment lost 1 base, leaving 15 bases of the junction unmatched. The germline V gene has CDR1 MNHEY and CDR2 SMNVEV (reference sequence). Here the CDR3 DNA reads TGTGCCAGCAGTTTATATCCAGGGGGCTCCCCCCCACATTACGAGCAGTACTTC. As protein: CASSLYPGGSPPHYEQYF.

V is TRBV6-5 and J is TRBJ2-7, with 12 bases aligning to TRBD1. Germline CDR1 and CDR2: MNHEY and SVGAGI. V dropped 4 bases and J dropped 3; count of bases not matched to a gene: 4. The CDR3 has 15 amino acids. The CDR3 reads CASSSGTGGFYEQYF. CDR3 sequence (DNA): TGTGCCAGCAGTTCCGGGACAGGGGGCTTCTACGAGCAGTACTTC.

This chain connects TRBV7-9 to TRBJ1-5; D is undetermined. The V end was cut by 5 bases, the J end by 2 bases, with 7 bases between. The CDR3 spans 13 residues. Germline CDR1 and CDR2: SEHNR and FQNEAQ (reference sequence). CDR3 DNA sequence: TGTGCCAGCAGCCCCACGGGCAATCAGCCCCAGCATTTT. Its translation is CASSPTGNQPQHF.

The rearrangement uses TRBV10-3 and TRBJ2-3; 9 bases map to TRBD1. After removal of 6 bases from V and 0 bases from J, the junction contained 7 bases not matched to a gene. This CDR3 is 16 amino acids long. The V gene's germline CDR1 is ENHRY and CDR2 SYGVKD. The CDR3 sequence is CAISTGTGTSTDTQYF. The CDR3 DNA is TGTGCCATCAGCACCGGGACAGGGACTAGCACAGATACGCAGTATTTT.

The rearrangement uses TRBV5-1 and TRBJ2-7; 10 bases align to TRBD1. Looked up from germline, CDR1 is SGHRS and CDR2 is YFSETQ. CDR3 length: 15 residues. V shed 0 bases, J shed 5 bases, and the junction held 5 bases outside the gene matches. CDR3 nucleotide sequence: TGCGCCAGCAGCTTGGCCGGGACAGGGGCGGACGAGCAGTACTTC. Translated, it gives CASSLAGTGADEQYF.

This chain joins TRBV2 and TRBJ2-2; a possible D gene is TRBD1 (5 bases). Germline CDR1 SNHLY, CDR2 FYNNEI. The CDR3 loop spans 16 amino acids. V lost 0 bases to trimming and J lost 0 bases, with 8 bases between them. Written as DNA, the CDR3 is TGTGCCAGCAGTGAAGCGGGGCGAACGAACACCGGGGAGCTGTTTTTT. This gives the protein CASSEAGRTNTGELFF.

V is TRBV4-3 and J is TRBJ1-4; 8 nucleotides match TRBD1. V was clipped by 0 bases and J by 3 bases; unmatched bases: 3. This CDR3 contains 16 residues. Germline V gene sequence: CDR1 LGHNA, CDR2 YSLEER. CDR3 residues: CASSQDQGASNEKLFF. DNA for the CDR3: TGCGCCAGCAGCCAAGACCAGGGGGCATCTAATGAAAAACTGTTTTTT.

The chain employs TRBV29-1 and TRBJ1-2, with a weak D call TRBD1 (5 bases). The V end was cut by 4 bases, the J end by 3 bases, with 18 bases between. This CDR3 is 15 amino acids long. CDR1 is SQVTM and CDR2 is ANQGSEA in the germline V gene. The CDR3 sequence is CSVVFLAGWDYGYTF. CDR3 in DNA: TGCAGCGTTGTTTTTCTCGCAGGGTGGGACTATGGCTACACCTTC.

The CDR3 spells CASSIIRTGGAEAFF. The CDR3, as DNA: TGTGCCAGTAGTATTATACGGACAGGAGGTGCTGAAGCTTTCTTT. The gene calls are TRBV19 and TRBJ1-1; TRBD1 agrees at 7 bases. Trimming removed 3 bases from V and 6 bases from J; junction bases left unmatched: 10. CDR1 and CDR2 (germline): LNHDA, SQIVND (reference sequence). This CDR3 is 15 amino acids long. The full variable domain, rest sourced from reference TRBV19 and TRBJ1-1, is DGGITQSPKYLFRKEGQNVTLSCEQNLNHDAMYWYRQDPGQGLRLIYYSQIVNDFQKGDIAEGYSVSREKKESFPLTVTSAQKNPTAFYLCASSIIRTGGAEAFFGQGTRLTVV.

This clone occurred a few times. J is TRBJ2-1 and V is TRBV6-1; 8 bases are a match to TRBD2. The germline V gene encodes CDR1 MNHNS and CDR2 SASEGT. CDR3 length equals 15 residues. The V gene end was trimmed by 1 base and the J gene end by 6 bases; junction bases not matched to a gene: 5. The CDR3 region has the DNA TGTGCCAGCAGTGAAGGTTGGACTAGCAGCAATGAGCAGTTCTTC. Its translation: CASSEGWTSSNEQFF.

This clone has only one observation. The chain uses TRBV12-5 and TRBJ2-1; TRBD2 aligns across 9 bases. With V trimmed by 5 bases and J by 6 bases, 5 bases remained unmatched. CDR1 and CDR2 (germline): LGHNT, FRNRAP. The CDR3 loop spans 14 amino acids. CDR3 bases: TGTGCTAGTGGTCCCGGACTAGCGATCAATGAGCAGTTCTTC. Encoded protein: CASGPGLAINEQFF.

The CDR3 region is CASSLDGGLLEKLFF. CDR3 DNA sequence: TGCGCCAGCAGCTTGGACGGGGGGCTCCTGGAAAAACTGTTTTTT. V gene TRBV5-1 combines with J gene TRBJ1-4, with D possibly TRBD1 on 6 matching bases. The CDR3 spans 15 residues. Germline CDR1 reads SGHRS; CDR2 reads YFSETQ. Trimming removed 0 bases at V and 8 bases at J, with 14 bases between.